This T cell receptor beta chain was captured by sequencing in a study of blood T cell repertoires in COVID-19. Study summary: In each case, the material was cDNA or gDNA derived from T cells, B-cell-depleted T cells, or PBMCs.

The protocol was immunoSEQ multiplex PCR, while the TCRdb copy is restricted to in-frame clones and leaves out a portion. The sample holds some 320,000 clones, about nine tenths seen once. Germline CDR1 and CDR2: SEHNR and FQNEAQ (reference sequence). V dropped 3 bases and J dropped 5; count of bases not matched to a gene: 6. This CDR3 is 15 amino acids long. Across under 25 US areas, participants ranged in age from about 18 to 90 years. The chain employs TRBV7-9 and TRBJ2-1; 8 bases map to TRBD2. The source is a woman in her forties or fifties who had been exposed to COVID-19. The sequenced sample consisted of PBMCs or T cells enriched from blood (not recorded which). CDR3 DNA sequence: TGTGCCAGCAGCTTCGGGCTAGCGGGCCACAATGAGCAGTTCTTC. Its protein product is CASSFGLAGHNEQFF.